The 10 T cell receptor beta chains in this list originate from one sample, sequenced in a study of blood T cells in healthy people across ages. For the second PCR, which ran for roughly 6 to 11 cycles, a sample-barcoded 5' primer and a J-beta primer mix were used. MiXCR was run by TCRdb on the 5' RACE reads, yielding one entry per CDR3 protein. This table has roughly 1,500,000 distinct CDR3 sequences, 30% to 35% appearing once. Material: blood. These TCRs come from a woman aged 30 to 39 in good health.

This clonotype appeared a few times. The chain employs TRBV20-1 and TRBJ2-3; TRBD2 is a possible D gene (6 bases). Germline V gene lookup returns CDR1 DFQATT and CDR2 SNEGSKA (reference sequence). The CDR3 length is 12 residues. The V end lost 7 bases, the J end lost 1 base, and 9 bases lay between the germline ends. CDR3 bases: TGCAGTGGGAGGGGAGGCACAGATACGCAGTATTTT. As protein: CSGRGGTDTQYF.

This clonotype showed up many times. The CDR3 nucleotides read TGTGCCAGCAGCTTGGAACTAGCGGGTTCAGCCTACGAGCAGTACTTC. Translated: CASSLELAGSAYEQYF. The chain combines TRBV7-8 with TRBJ2-7; 9 bases fit TRBD2. CDR1 and CDR2 (germline): SGHVS, FQNEAQ. Trimming took 3 bases from V and 2 from J; bases not matched to a gene: 8. There are 16 residues in the CDR3.

This clonotype was counted a few times. The chain links TRBV30 to TRBJ2-1, with D possibly matching TRBD2 (6 bases). CDR3 size: 17 residues. Between the trimmed V and J ends, which lost 0 bases and 0 bases, there was a span of 15 bases. Germline CDR1 GTSNPN, CDR2 SVGIG (reference sequence). CDR3 region: CAWSVRKYGSSYNEQFF. As DNA, the CDR3 is TGTGCCTGGAGTGTACGAAAATACGGGAGCTCCTACAATGAGCAGTTCTTC.

The J gene is TRBJ2-7, the V gene TRBV28, with 9 bases identical to TRBD2. The germline V gene encodes CDR1 MDHEN and CDR2 SYDVKM. With 7 bases clipped from V and 3 bases from J, the junction kept 10 bases outside the gene matches. The CDR3 contains 15 residues. The CDR3 DNA sequence: TGTGCCAGCAACCCAACTAGCGGGCCTAGCTACGAGCAGTACTTC. Translated: CASNPTSGPSYEQYF.

The rearrangement joins TRBV19 to TRBJ1-5; D gene unclear. The CDR3 contains 15 residues. Trimming took 3 bases from V and 0 from J, leaving 9 bases between them. Germline V CDR1 and CDR2: LNHDA, SQIVND (reference sequence). This chain's CDR3 is CASSIWGSSNQPQHF. CDR3 DNA sequence: TGTGCCAGTAGTATCTGGGGAAGTAGCAATCAGCCCCAGCATTTT.

The V and J genes are TRBV4-2 and TRBJ2-1, with 9 bases aligning to TRBD2. This CDR3 contains 17 residues. Germline CDR1 is LGHNA and CDR2 is YNFKEQ. The junction had 9 bases not matched to a gene; V was cut back by 4 bases and J by 2 bases. The CDR3 coding sequence is TGTGCCAGCAGCCGGGACGGGGCTAGCGGGGCCTACAATGAGCAGTTCTTC. Translated, it gives CASSRDGASGAYNEQFF.

This clonotype was counted a few times. V usage is TRBV9 and J usage is TRBJ2-3; TRBD2 matches at 8 bases. V lost 7 bases to trimming and J lost 0 bases; unmatched junction nucleotides: 4. CDR3 size: 14 residues. Germline values: CDR1 SGDLS, CDR2 YYNGEE. The CDR3 region is CASSGGFSTDTQYF. For the CDR3, the DNA is TGTGCCAGCTCGGGGGGGTTTAGCACAGATACGCAGTATTTT.

This clonotype has a handful of counts. The chain joins TRBV6-4 to TRBJ2-1; D not certain. The CDR3 contains 17 residues. Trimming left V 4 bases short and J 5 bases short, with 21 bases between. Germline V gene sequence: CDR1 MRHNA, CDR2 SNTAGT. The CDR3 reads CASSVERTNLHHNEQFF. The CDR3 DNA follows: TGTGCCAGCAGTGTAGAGAGAACTAACCTCCACCACAATGAGCAGTTCTTC.

This clonotype has more than one count but fewer than ten. This chain's CDR3 is CASSPDSNLVHEQYF. The CDR3 DNA reads as TGTGCCAGCAGTCCCGACTCCAACCTAGTACACGAGCAGTACTTC. The rearrangement uses TRBV6-5 and TRBJ2-7; D is unresolved. Germline V gene sequence: CDR1 MNHEY, CDR2 SVGAGI. CDR3 length: 15 residues. V was shortened by 5 bases and J by 5 bases, with 19 bases between the two germline ends.

The J gene is TRBJ1-1, the V gene TRBV29-1; D is perhaps TRBD1 (6 bases). The CDR3 loop spans 14 amino acids. The V end was cut by 6 bases, the J end by 1 base, with 15 bases between. Germline V gene sequence: CDR1 SQVTM, CDR2 ANQGSEA. The CDR3 loop is CSVRQVLANTEAFF. CDR3 in DNA: TGCAGCGTCCGACAGGTACTGGCGAACACTGAAGCTTTCTTT.